This TCR beta chain was profiled in a study of control samples from healthy donors and cancer patients (dated by TCRdb to 2018 to 2020). At the junction V is shortened by 1 base and J by 2 bases; bases outside the gene matches: 3. The CDR3, from cysteine to phenylalanine, totals 15 residues. The CDR3 DNA has 45 bases and is translated from base 1. The germline V gene provides CDR1 SGHAT and CDR2 FQNNGV. As to this clone: Its antigen is not yet known. Per-base quality was not reported, and no clone a single base away is much larger than it.

The library was made by the immunoSEQ multiplex PCR assay. Here the immuneACCESS table is served through TCRdb, limited to in-frame sequences with V and J called. Missing clones are a known gap in these copies; in checked studies unresolved V genes cover under half, and the rest lacks a known reason. The sample table contains fewer than 95,000 clones; only one count was recorded for about 82% of them. 15% to 20% of the sample comes from the top ten. This clonotype was obtained from a young man in good health. The specimen was blood. The chain employs TRBV11-2 and TRBJ2-7; TRBD1 lines up with 9 middle nucleotides. This receptor has the CDR3 CASSLGGQGPYEQYF. The DNA sequence is given as TGTGCCAGCAGCTTAGGGGGACAGGGCCCCTACGAGCAGTACTTC.